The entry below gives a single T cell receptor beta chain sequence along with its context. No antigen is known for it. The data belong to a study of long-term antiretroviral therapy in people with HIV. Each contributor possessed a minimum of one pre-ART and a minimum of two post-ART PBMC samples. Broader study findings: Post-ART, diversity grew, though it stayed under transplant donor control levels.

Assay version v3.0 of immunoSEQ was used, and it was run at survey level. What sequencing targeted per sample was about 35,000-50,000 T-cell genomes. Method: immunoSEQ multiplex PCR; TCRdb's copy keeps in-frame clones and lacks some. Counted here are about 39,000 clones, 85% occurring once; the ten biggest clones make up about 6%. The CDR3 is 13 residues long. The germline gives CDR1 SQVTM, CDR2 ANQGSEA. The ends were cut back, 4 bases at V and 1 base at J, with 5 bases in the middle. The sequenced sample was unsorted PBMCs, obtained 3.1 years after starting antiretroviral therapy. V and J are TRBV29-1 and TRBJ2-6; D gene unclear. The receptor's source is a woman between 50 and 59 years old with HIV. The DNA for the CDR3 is TGCAGCGTTGGGGCTTCTGGGGCCAACGTCCTGACTTTC. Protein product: CSVGASGANVLTF.